This entry features one T cell receptor beta chain sequence. The data stem from a study of blood T cell repertoires in COVID-19. Repertoires were generated with immunoSEQ multiplex PCR, while TCRdb's copy carries only in-frame clones and drops some. Of fewer than 200,000 clones listed, around 92% were seen once; the top ten hold more than 4.5%. The CDR3 sequence is 15 residues long. V lost 3 bases and J lost 1; bases outside the gene matches: 1. Germline CDR1 reads MRHNA; CDR2 reads SNTAGT. The chain recombines TRBV6-4 with TRBJ1-2, with 11 bases aligning to TRBD1. This clonotype was obtained from a man aged 25-40 years with COVID-19, enrolled during active disease. Specimen: peripheral blood. CDR3 protein: CASSEGTGGNYGYTF. As DNA, the CDR3 is TGTGCCAGCAGTGAGGGGACAGGGGGTAACTATGGCTACACCTTC.